These 10 T cell receptor beta chains originate from one sample sequenced in a study of Ad26.COV2.S vaccination and SARS-CoV-2 variants. Treatment of the sample: around 19 received Ad26.COV2.S at low or high dose, single or two shots; 5 received placebo; per-sample allocation not given. The samples were gathered on day 63 after the first injection of vaccine or placebo. The data were produced by immunoSEQ multiplex PCR, yet TCRdb's version contains in-frame clones alone and is incomplete. The sample has more than 300,000 clones; 70% to 90% are singletons. The material was peripheral blood, obtained in a trial of Ad26.COV2.S vaccine versus placebo. These receptors were obtained from a person between 18 and 59 years old who received the Ad26.COV2.S COVID-19 vaccine or a placebo.

The rearrangement uses TRBV9 and TRBJ1-1; no reliable D call. The V end was cut by 0 bases, the J end by 7 bases, with 13 bases between. This CDR3 region has 14 residues. CDR1 is SGDLS and CDR2 is YYNGEE in the germline V gene. In nucleotides, the CDR3 is TGTGCCAGCAGCGTAGCTCGGCTCGGAGGTGAAGCTTTCTTT. This codes for CASSVARLGGEAFF.

This chain links TRBV5-1 with TRBJ2-3; D unresolved. V was clipped by 2 bases and J by 0 bases, with 10 bases between them. From germline, CDR1 is SGHRS and CDR2 YFSETQ. The CDR3 totals 15 residues. Here the CDR3 reads CASSLKLGSTDTQYF. The CDR3 DNA reads TGCGCCAGCAGCTTAAAATTAGGGAGCACAGATACGCAGTATTTT. The variable domain in full, completed from reference TRBV5-1 and TRBJ2-3, reads KAGVTQTPRYLIKTRGQQVTLSCSPISGHRSVSWYQQTPGQGLQFLFEYFSETQRNKGNFPGRFSGRQFSNSRSEMNVSTLELGDSALYLCASSLKLGSTDTQYFGPGTRLTVL.

V and J are TRBV10-3 and TRBJ1-2; 7 bases line up with TRBD1. CDR1 and CDR2 from the germline V gene are ENHRY and SYGVKD. V was clipped by 0 bases and J by 6 bases; unmatched bases: 4. CDR3 size: 14 residues. As DNA, the CDR3 is TGTGCCATCAGTGAGTCAGGGGGCAGGGATGGCTACACCTTC. Protein: CAISESGGRDGYTF.

Concerning this clone: Mismatch with germline at one junction end may stem from a read error. The chain joins TRBV5-4 to TRBJ1-2; D not certain. This CDR3 region has 15 residues. The germline V gene encodes CDR1 SGHNT and CDR2 YYREEE (reference sequence). The CDR3 is CASSLDRRQFYGYTF. CDR3 nucleotide sequence: TGTGCCAGCAGTTTGGATAGACGGCAATTCTATGGCTACACCTTC.

This clone was recorded once. This rearrangement joins TRBV21-1 to TRBJ1-4. TRBV21-1 is a recognized pseudogene. The CDR3 loop spans 13 amino acids. The CDR3 DNA reads as TGTGCCATCCTACCCTCCTTGAAGGAAAAACTGTTTTTT. As protein: CAILPSLKEKLFF.

The chain links TRBV11-2 to TRBJ2-5; the match to TRBD2 covers 9 bases. V trimming: 1 base; J trimming: 5 bases; junction bases outside the gene matches: 8. Germline CDR1 is SGHAT and CDR2 is FQNNGV. This CDR3 region has 16 residues. This CDR3 is CASSLGQAGGPETQYF. The DNA for the CDR3 is TGTGCCAGCAGCTTAGGTCAAGCGGGGGGCCCGGAGACCCAGTACTTC.

V is TRBV5-1 and J is TRBJ1-2; no reliable D call. Germline V gives CDR1 SGHRS, CDR2 YFSETQ. The CDR3 has 11 amino acids. V shed 4 bases and J shed 3 bases, with 4 bases lying between them. The CDR3 DNA reads TGCGCCAGCAGCCAAGACTATGGCTACACCTTC. Translation: CASSQDYGYTF.

V usage is TRBV7-8 and J usage is TRBJ2-3, with D hard to call. Germline loops: CDR1 SGHVS, CDR2 FQNEAQ. The V and J ends lost 5 bases and 6 bases respectively, with 15 bases between them. This CDR3 is 14 amino acids long. CDR3 nucleotides: TGTGCCAGCAGCCTTAGTAGTCGGTCCGATACGCAGTATTTT. Translating it yields CASSLSSRSDTQYF.

The chain recombines TRBV6-5 with TRBJ1-5; 10 positions agree with TRBD1. V lost 6 bases to trimming and J lost 7 bases; unmatched junction nucleotides: 3. The CDR3 is 13 residues long. Germline CDR1 reads MNHEY; CDR2 reads SVGAGI. CDR3 in DNA: TGTGCCAGCAGGGGACAGGGGATCCAGCCCCAGCATTTT. Amino acid sequence: CASRGQGIQPQHF.

V is TRBV12-3 or TRBV12-4 and J is TRBJ1-2, with D hard to call. V was trimmed by 4 bases and J by 8 bases, leaving 14 bases between them. This CDR3 region has 13 residues. The CDR3 region has the DNA TGTGCCAGCAGTTCCTCTCGGGCTGGGGGCTACACCTTC. This translates into CASSSSRAGGYTF.